These 27 T cell receptor beta chains share one sample of origin, sequenced in a study of shared clonotypes between healthy human individuals. The table came from immunoSEQ multiplex PCR; TCRdb's copy has only in-frame clones and leaves some out. This table holds millions of clones, roughly 94% found once. The sequencing input was naive CD4+ T cells sorted from blood. Stated subset: CD45RA+ positively selected. All receptors come from a man between 18 and 29 years old in good health.

This chain connects TRBV2 to TRBJ2-7; 9 positions agree with TRBD1. J was trimmed by 5 bases and V by 4 bases; bases with no gene match: 3. The CDR3 extends over 13 amino acids. CDR1 SNHLY and CDR2 FYNNEI come from the germline V gene. The CDR3 reads CASSGTGEDEQYF. For the CDR3, the DNA is TGTGCCAGCAGTGGGACAGGGGAGGACGAGCAGTACTTC.

V is TRBV5-1 and J is TRBJ2-7; tentative D call: TRBD2 (6 bases). Per germline, CDR1 SGHRS and CDR2 YFSETQ. The CDR3 sequence is 15 residues long. Trimming stripped 6 bases from V and 1 base from J, with 17 bases between. This CDR3 reads CASTQGGGGSYEQYF. For the CDR3, the DNA is TGCGCCAGCACCCAGGGAGGTGGGGGGTCCTACGAGCAGTACTTC. The entire variable domain, with the rest obtained from reference TRBV5-1 and TRBJ2-7, is as follows: KAGVTQTPRYLIKTRGQQVTLSCSPISGHRSVSWYQQTPGQGLQFLFEYFSETQRNKGNFPGRFSGRQFSNSRSEMNVSTLELGDSALYLCASTQGGGGSYEQYFGPGTRLTVT.

This chain uses TRBV7-3 with TRBJ2-5, with D uncertain. The CDR3 loop spans 13 amino acids. Looked up from germline, CDR1 is SGHTA and CDR2 is FQGTGA. Trimming removed 4 bases from V and 3 bases from J, with 9 bases in between. CDR3 sequence reads: CASSSGGEETQYF. In DNA, the CDR3 is TGTGCCAGCAGCTCCGGTGGGGAAGAGACCCAGTACTTC.

This chain uses TRBV4-1 with TRBJ2-7; maybe TRBD1 (6 bases). The ends were cut back, 4 bases at V and 2 bases at J, with 15 bases in the middle. The CDR3 sequence is 15 residues long. Germline V gene sequence: CDR1 MGHRA, CDR2 YSYEKL. CDR3 protein: CASSRETQGTYEQYF. The CDR3 DNA reads as TGCGCCAGCAGCCGGGAAACCCAGGGGACCTACGAGCAGTACTTC.

Note on this clone: This CDR3 is also generated by other DNA sequences in the sample. V and J are TRBV5-1 and TRBJ2-1; 11 bases agree with TRBD2. Germline values: CDR1 SGHRS, CDR2 YFSETQ. The CDR3 totals 14 residues. Unmatched junction bases numbered 3, after V lost 4 bases and J lost 6 bases. CDR3: CASSTGLAVNEQFF. CDR3 DNA sequence: TGCGCCAGCAGCACGGGACTAGCGGTCAATGAGCAGTTCTTC.

This chain uses TRBV11-2 with TRBJ1-1, with a weak D call TRBD1 (5 bases). The CDR3 spans 13 residues. V gave up 3 bases and J gave up 4 bases, with 9 bases separating them. From germline, CDR1 is SGHAT and CDR2 FQNNGV. The CDR3 is CASSFSGGTEAFF. The CDR3 bases are TGTGCCAGCAGCTTCTCGGGGGGCACTGAAGCTTTCTTT.

The CDR3 protein is CASSYSYGQPQHF. CDR3 in DNA: TGTGCCAGCAGTTACTCTTACGGTCAGCCCCAGCATTTT. The chain links TRBV6-5 to TRBJ1-5; unclear D gene. This CDR3 region has 13 residues. The V end lost 0 bases, the J end lost 6 bases, and 6 bases lay between the germline ends. Germline V gives CDR1 MNHEY, CDR2 SVGAGI.

This clone was seen a handful of times. The CDR3 DNA is TGTGCCAGCAGCTTAGGGCTGGCGCACGAGCAGTACTTC. This sequence encodes CASSLGLAHEQYF. The chain couples TRBV7-9 to TRBJ2-7; D remains unclear. V was trimmed by 1 base and J by 5 bases, leaving 9 bases between them. This CDR3 has 13 residues. Germline loops: CDR1 SEHNR, CDR2 FQNEAQ (reference sequence).

The CDR3 DNA reads as TGCGCCAGCAGCACATGGGGAGGGACGCAGCTCTATGGCTACACCTTC. It yields the protein CASSTWGGTQLYGYTF. The chain combines TRBV5-1 with TRBJ1-2; tentative D call: TRBD1 (5 bases). Germline V CDR1 and CDR2: SGHRS, YFSETQ. The V and J ends lost 4 bases and 4 bases respectively, with 20 bases between them. This CDR3 is 16 amino acids long.

The V gene is TRBV10-3, the J gene TRBJ2-3, with 8 bases lining up with TRBD2. The germline V gene has CDR1 ENHRY and CDR2 SYGVKD. The CDR3 has 14 residues. V dropped 4 bases and J dropped 3; count of bases not matched to a gene: 3. CDR3 protein: CAISATSETDTQYF. The CDR3 region has the DNA TGTGCCATCAGTGCGACTAGCGAAACAGATACGCAGTATTTT.

This clone was detected only once. This chain connects TRBV6-5 to TRBJ2-5; tentatively, D is TRBD2 (7 bases). The CDR3 sequence is 15 residues long. V was shortened by 5 bases and J by 5 bases, with 18 bases between the two germline ends. Looked up from germline, CDR1 is MNHEY and CDR2 is SVGAGI. The CDR3 loop reads CASSRGRGGAETQYF. The CDR3 DNA sequence: TGTGCCAGCAGTCGGGGGAGGGGGGGCGCTGAGACCCAGTACTTC.

The genes are TRBV11-3 and TRBJ2-3, with D maybe TRBD1 (5 bases). Germline CDR1 SGHNT, CDR2 YENEEA. V lost 5 bases and J lost 2, with 8 bases in between. The CDR3 has 13 residues. The CDR3 DNA reads TGTGCCAGCAGCCAGGACAACACAGATACGCAGTATTTT. Its translation: CASSQDNTDTQYF. The full variable domain, in which reference TRBV11-3 and TRBJ2-3 provide the parts outside the CDR3, is EAGVVQSPRYKIIEKKQPVAFWCNPISGHNTLYWYLQNLGQGPELLIRYENEEAVDDSQLPKDRFSAERLKGVDSTLKIQPAELGDSAVYLCASSQDNTDTQYFGPGTRLTVL.

This chain joins TRBV28 and TRBJ2-3; 9 positions agree with TRBD1. This CDR3 is built from 15 residues. The J segment lost 4 bases and the V segment lost 3 bases, leaving 5 bases of the junction unmatched. Germline lookup yields CDR1 MDHEN and CDR2 SYDVKM. This CDR3 reads CASSFGTGSSDTQYF. The CDR3 nucleotides are TGTGCCAGCAGTTTCGGGACAGGGTCCTCAGATACGCAGTATTTT. The whole variable domain, remainder taken from reference TRBV28 and TRBJ2-3, is DVKVTQSSRYLVKRTGEKVFLECVQDMDHENMFWYRQDPGLGLRLIYFSYDVKMKEKGDIPEGYSVSREKKERFSLILESASTNQTSMYLCASSFGTGSSDTQYFGPGTRLTVL.

The rearrangement uses TRBV28 and TRBJ2-2; D gene ambiguous. The V end lost 4 bases, the J end lost 2 bases, and 17 bases lay between the germline ends. CDR3 size: 17 residues. The germline V gene encodes CDR1 MDHEN and CDR2 SYDVKM. CDR3 in amino acids: CASSSSGAPSNTGELFF. The CDR3, as DNA: TGTGCCAGCAGTTCCTCCGGTGCACCGAGCAACACCGGGGAGCTGTTTTTT. Together with reference TRBV28 and TRBJ2-2, the CDR3 gives the full variable domain: DVKVTQSSRYLVKRTGEKVFLECVQDMDHENMFWYRQDPGLGLRLIYFSYDVKMKEKGDIPEGYSVSREKKERFSLILESASTNQTSMYLCASSSSGAPSNTGELFFGEGSRLTVL.

The chain uses TRBV2 and TRBJ1-6; D possibly corresponds to TRBD1 (6 bases). The germline gives CDR1 SNHLY, CDR2 FYNNEI. Trimming took 6 bases from V and 6 from J, leaving 12 bases between them. The CDR3 is 14 amino acids. The CDR3 spells CASRDTGFNSPLHF. CDR3 coding DNA: TGTGCCAGCAGGGATACAGGGTTTAATTCACCCCTCCACTTT.

The gene calls are TRBV7-2 and TRBJ2-3; D is possibly TRBD2 (6 bases). The ends were cut back, 5 bases at V and 3 bases at J, with 12 bases in the middle. In germline, CDR1 is SGHTA, CDR2 FQGNSA. The CDR3 has 14 residues. CDR3 protein: CASSPRGATDTQYF. CDR3 bases: TGTGCCAGCAGCCCGCGGGGAGCTACAGATACGCAGTATTTT.

The chain recombines TRBV27 with TRBJ1-1, with a tentative D call TRBD1 (5 bases). This CDR3 is 14 amino acids long. V was shortened by 7 bases and J by 4 bases, with 16 bases between the two germline ends. Germline CDR1 reads MNHEY; CDR2 reads SMNVEV (reference sequence). CDR3 DNA sequence: TGTGCCAGCATGGGTTCGCGGCAGGGCACTGAAGCTTTCTTT. Its protein product is CASMGSRQGTEAFF.

V gene TRBV2 combines with J gene TRBJ1-5; weak D call: TRBD1 (6 bases). The CDR3 is 15 amino acids. In germline, CDR1 is SNHLY, CDR2 FYNNEI. V lost 4 bases to trimming and J lost 6 bases, with 16 bases between them. The CDR3 DNA sequence: TGTGCCAGCAGTGTTAACCATGGGGGGCCTCAGCCCCAGCATTTT. Translated: CASSVNHGGPQPQHF. The full variable domain, in which reference TRBV2 and TRBJ1-5 provide the parts outside the CDR3, is EPEVTQTPSHQVTQMGQEVILRCVPISNHLYFYWYRQILGQKVEFLVSFYNNEISEKSEIFDDQFSVERPDGSNFTLKIRSTKLEDSAMYFCASSVNHGGPQPQHFGDGTRLSIL.

This clone appeared a single time. The rearrangement links TRBV2 to TRBJ2-5; D is possibly TRBD2 (5 bases). CDR1 is SNHLY and CDR2 is FYNNEI in the germline V gene. This CDR3 is 14 amino acids long. Between the trimmed V and J ends, which lost 4 bases and 4 bases, there was a span of 13 bases. The CDR3 DNA sequence: TGTGCCAGCAGTGGGTCCCCTGCGGGAGAGACCCAGTACTTC. Translated: CASSGSPAGETQYF.

The V and J genes are TRBV29-1 and TRBJ2-4; D possibly corresponds to TRBD1 (5 bases). Germline V lookup: CDR1 SQVTM, CDR2 ANQGSEA. V dropped 4 bases and J dropped 9 bases, with 19 bases sitting between them. This CDR3 region has 14 residues. CDR3 sequence (DNA): TGCAGCGTTGGGTATGAGATTGAAAGGGGCATTCAGTACTTC. This sequence encodes CSVGYEIERGIQYF.

The gene calls are TRBV7-2 and TRBJ2-1; 10 bases line up with TRBD2. The length of the CDR3 is 17 residues. Trimming removed 4 bases from V and 5 bases from J; junction bases left unmatched: 11. Germline-derived CDR1 and CDR2 are SGHTA and FQGNSA. The chain's CDR3 is CASSSSRLAGRDNEQFF. CDR3 DNA sequence: TGTGCCAGCAGCTCCTCCAGACTAGCGGGTAGAGACAATGAGCAGTTCTTC.

The V gene is TRBV20-1, the J gene TRBJ2-1; the D is unclear. Per the germline V gene, CDR1 is DFQATT and CDR2 is SNEGSKA (reference sequence). CDR3 length: 11 amino acids. The V and J ends lost 6 bases and 5 bases respectively, with 8 bases between them. Here the CDR3 reads CSANNHNEQFF. DNA for the CDR3: TGCAGTGCCAATAATCACAATGAGCAGTTCTTC.

The chain combines TRBV2 with TRBJ1-5; D is unresolved. Germline V gene lookup returns CDR1 SNHLY and CDR2 FYNNEI. V dropped 6 bases and J dropped 2 bases, with 14 bases sitting between them. The CDR3 has 15 amino acids. The CDR3 bases are TGTGCCAGCAGCGACGGTGCTTTTGGCAATCAGCCCCAGCATTTT. Translated: CASSDGAFGNQPQHF.

This chain uses TRBV2 with TRBJ1-2; D unclear. This CDR3 has 15 residues. V shed 0 bases and J shed 5 bases, with 13 bases lying between them. The V gene's germline CDR1 is SNHLY and CDR2 FYNNEI. CDR3 in amino acids: CASSEAGGRRYGYTF. The CDR3 DNA follows: TGTGCCAGCAGTGAAGCGGGCGGGCGGCGGTATGGCTACACCTTC.

The chain links TRBV6-6 to TRBJ2-5; possibly TRBD2 for D (5 bases). The CDR3 covers 15 residues. Looked up from germline, CDR1 is MNHNY and CDR2 is SVGAGI (reference sequence). Deletions cut 6 bases from V and 7 bases from J, with 21 bases between. The CDR3, as DNA: TGTGCCAGCAGCCACGGCCTCAGACAAGAGGGGACCCAGTACTTC. It translates to CASSHGLRQEGTQYF.

The chain joins TRBV30 to TRBJ1-6, with a tentative D call TRBD1 (6 bases). CDR1 and CDR2 (germline): GTSNPN, SVGIG (reference sequence). This CDR3 spans 15 amino acids. The V and J ends lost 0 bases and 7 bases respectively, with 13 bases between them. For the CDR3, the DNA is TGTGCCTGGAGTGTACGGCCAACAGGGAATTCACCCCTCCACTTT. This sequence encodes CAWSVRPTGNSPLHF.

CDR3 residues: CASSPQERGGSTDTQYF. As DNA, the CDR3 is TGCGCCAGCAGCCCCCAGGAGCGGGGGGGATCCACAGATACGCAGTATTTT. The rearrangement links TRBV5-1 to TRBJ2-3; 10 nucleotides align to TRBD2. Germline values: CDR1 SGHRS, CDR2 YFSETQ. Trimming removed 4 bases from V and 2 bases from J; junction bases left unmatched: 10. The CDR3 sequence is 17 residues long.